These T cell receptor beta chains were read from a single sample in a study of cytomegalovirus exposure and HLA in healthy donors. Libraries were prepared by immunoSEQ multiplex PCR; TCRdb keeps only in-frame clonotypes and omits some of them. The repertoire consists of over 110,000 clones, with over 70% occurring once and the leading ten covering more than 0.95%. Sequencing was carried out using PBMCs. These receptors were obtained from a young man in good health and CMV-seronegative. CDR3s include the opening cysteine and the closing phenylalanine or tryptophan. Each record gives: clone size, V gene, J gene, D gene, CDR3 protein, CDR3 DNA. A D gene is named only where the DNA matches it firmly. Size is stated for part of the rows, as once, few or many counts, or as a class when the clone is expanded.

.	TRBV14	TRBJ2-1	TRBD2	CASSQARGGAYNEQFF	TGTGCCAGCAGCCAAGCCCGCGGGGGGGCTTACAATGAGCAGTTCTTC
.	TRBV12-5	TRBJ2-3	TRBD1	CASGLTLTGGRTDTQYF	TGTGCTAGTGGTTTGACATTAACAGGGGGCCGCACAGATACGCAGTATTTT
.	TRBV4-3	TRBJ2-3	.	CASSQGTGTQPDTQYF	TGCGCCAGCAGCCAAGGTACCGGGACACAGCCAGATACGCAGTATTTT
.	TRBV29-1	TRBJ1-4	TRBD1	CSVGGTGDNEKLFF	TGCAGCGTAGGCGGGACAGGCGATAATGAAAAACTGTTTTTT
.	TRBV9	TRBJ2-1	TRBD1	CASSLASGTGARRSYNEQFF	TGTGCCAGCAGCTTGGCCTCCGGGACAGGGGCACGACGATCCTACAATGAGCAGTTCTTC
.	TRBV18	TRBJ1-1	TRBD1	CASPPGQAGGTEAFF	TGTGCCAGCCCACCGGGACAGGCAGGAGGCACTGAAGCTTTCTTT
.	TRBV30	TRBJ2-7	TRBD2	CAWSVGGSYEQYF	TGTGCCTGGAGTGTCGGGGGGTCCTACGAGCAGTACTTC
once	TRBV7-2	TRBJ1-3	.	CASSLRTAGNTIYF	TGTGCCAGCAGCCTCAGGACAGCAGGAAACACCATATATTTT
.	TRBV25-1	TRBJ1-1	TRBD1	CASSEQTGANTEAFF	TGTGCCAGCAGTGAACAGACAGGGGCGAACACTGAAGCTTTCTTT
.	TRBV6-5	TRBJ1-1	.	CASSPQQSMNTEAFF	TGTGCCAGCAGCCCCCAACAGTCTATGAACACTGAAGCTTTCTTT
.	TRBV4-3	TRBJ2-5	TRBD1	CASSQGAGTVQETQYF	TGCGCCAGCAGCCAAGGGGCCGGGACAGTACAAGAGACCCAGTACTTC
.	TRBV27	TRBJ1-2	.	CASRRTAYYGYTF	TGTGCCAGCAGGCGGACAGCCTACTATGGCTACACCTTC
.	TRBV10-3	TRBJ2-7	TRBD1	CAISARQGDRNEQYF	TGTGCCATCAGCGCGAGACAGGGTGATCGGAACGAGCAGTACTTC
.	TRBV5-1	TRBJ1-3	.	CASSLVPAGNTIYF	TGCGCCAGCAGCTTGGTGCCGGCTGGAAACACCATATATTTT
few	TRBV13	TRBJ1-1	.	CASSLIVDTEAFF	TGTGCCAGCAGCTTAATAGTAGACACTGAAGCTTTCTTT
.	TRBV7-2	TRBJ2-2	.	CASRRRGTNTGELFF	TGTGCCAGCAGGCGTAGGGGAACGAACACCGGGGAGCTGTTTTTT
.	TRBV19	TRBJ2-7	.	CASSMRGGWAQSYEQYF	TGTGCCAGTAGTATGCGCGGCGGGTGGGCCCAGTCCTACGAGCAGTACTTC
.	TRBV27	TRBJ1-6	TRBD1	CASSLTIPGQGVSSYNSPLHF	TGTGCCAGCAGTTTGACAATACCGGGACAGGGAGTTTCGTCCTATAATTCACCCCTCCACTTT
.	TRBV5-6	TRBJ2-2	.	CASSLRGWNTGELFF	TGTGCCAGCAGCTTACGGGGATGGAACACCGGGGAGCTGTTTTTT
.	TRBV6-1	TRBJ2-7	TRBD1	CASSFRDRRHEQYF	TGTGCCAGCAGTTTCCGGGACAGGCGGCACGAGCAGTACTTC
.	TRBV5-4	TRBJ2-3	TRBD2	CASSPRDGGGTDTQYF	TGTGCCAGCAGCCCACGAGACGGGGGGGGCACAGATACGCAGTATTTT
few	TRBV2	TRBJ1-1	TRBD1	CATTGVKETEAFF	TGTGCCACTACAGGGGTTAAGGAAACTGAAGCTTTCTTT
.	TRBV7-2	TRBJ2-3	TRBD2	CASSRLGGGTSGDTDTQYF	TGTGCCAGCAGCCGTCTCGGGGGCGGGACTAGCGGGGACACAGATACGCAGTATTTT
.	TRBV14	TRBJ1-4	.	CASSQHTGLSYEKLFF	TGTGCCAGCAGCCAACATACAGGGTTATCTTACGAAAAACTGTTTTTT
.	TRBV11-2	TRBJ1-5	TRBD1	CASAGTGDQPQHF	TGTGCCAGCGCCGGGACAGGGGATCAGCCCCAGCATTTT
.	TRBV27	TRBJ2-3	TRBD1	CASSSRGLAADTQYF	TGTGCCAGCAGTTCCAGGGGGCTTGCGGCAGATACGCAGTATTTT
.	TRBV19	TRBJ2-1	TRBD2	CASSTAGGYFNEQFF	TGTGCCAGTAGTACAGCGGGGGGGTATTTCAATGAGCAGTTCTTC
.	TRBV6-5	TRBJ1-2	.	CASSYLPIRDGYTF	TGTGCCAGCAGTTACCTACCGATTAGAGATGGCTACACCTTC
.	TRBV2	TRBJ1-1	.	CASSEGGTTEAFF	TGTGCCAGCAGTGAGGGGGGGACCACTGAAGCTTTCTTT
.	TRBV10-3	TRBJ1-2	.	CAISDGQRGYGYTF	TGTGCCATCAGTGATGGACAGAGGGGCTATGGCTACACCTTC
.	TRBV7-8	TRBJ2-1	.	CASALGLLNEQFF	TGTGCCAGCGCTTTGGGGCTCCTCAATGAGCAGTTCTTC
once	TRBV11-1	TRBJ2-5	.	CASSLPGVLGEETQYF	TGTGCCAGCAGCCTGCCGGGGGTGTTGGGAGAAGAGACCCAGTACTTC
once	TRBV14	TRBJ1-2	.	CASSHLPAPGTF	TGTGCCAGCAGCCATCTGCCTGCACCCGGGACCTTC
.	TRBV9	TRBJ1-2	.	CASSVGGDAYGYTF	TGTGCCAGCAGCGTAGGGGGGGACGCCTATGGCTACACCTTC
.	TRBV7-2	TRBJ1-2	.	CASSLEYRSRGYTF	TGTGCCAGCAGCTTAGAATACAGATCCAGGGGCTACACCTTC
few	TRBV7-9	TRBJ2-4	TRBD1	CASSGDRGLPWAKNIQYF	TGTGCCAGCAGCGGAGACAGGGGGCTACCCTGGGCCAAAAACATTCAGTACTTC
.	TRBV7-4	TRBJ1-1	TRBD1	CASSHPRGPEAFF	TGTGCCAGCAGCCACCCCAGGGGGCCTGAAGCTTTCTTT